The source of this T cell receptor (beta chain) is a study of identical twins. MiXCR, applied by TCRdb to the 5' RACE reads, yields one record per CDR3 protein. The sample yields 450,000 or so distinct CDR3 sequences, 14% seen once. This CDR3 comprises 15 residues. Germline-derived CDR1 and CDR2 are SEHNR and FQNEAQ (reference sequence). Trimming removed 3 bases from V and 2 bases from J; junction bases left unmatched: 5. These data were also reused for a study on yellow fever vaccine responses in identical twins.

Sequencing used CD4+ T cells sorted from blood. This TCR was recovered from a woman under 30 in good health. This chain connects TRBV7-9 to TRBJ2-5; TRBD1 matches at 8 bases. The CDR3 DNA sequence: TGTGCCAGCAGCTTGGGGGACAGGCGGCAAGAGACCCAGTACTTC. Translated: CASSLGDRRQETQYF. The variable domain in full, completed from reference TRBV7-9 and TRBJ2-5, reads DTGVSQNPRHKITKRGQNVTFRCDPISEHNRLYWYRQTLGQGPEFLTYFQNEAQLEKSRLLSDRFSAERPKGSFSTLEIQRTEQGDSAMYLCASSLGDRRQETQYFGPGTRLLVL.